The 21 T cell receptor beta chains reported below all come from one sample, sequenced in a study of blood T cell repertoires in COVID-19. This table comes from immunoSEQ multiplex PCR, and its TCRdb copy is limited to in-frame clones, with some not included. Of about 260,000 clones in the sample, roughly 88% were seen once. The specimen was peripheral blood. The receptor set was obtained from a human donor in a cohort sampled during active COVID-19.

The chain joins TRBV13 to TRBJ2-3; a possible D gene is TRBD2 (6 bases). The CDR3 runs to 17 residues. V lost 6 bases to trimming and J lost 4 bases, with 23 bases between them. Germline V gives CDR1 PRHDT, CDR2 FYEKMQ (reference sequence). CDR3 DNA: TGTGCCAGCAGTTCTACCCTTCTAGGGGAGGAGGCAGATACGCAGTATTTT. It codes for CASSSTLLGEEADTQYF.

As DNA, the CDR3 is TGTGCCAGCAGCCCCGGGACATTCTCCTACGAGCAGTACTTC. It yields the protein CASSPGTFSYEQYF. The chain carries TRBV11-2 and TRBJ2-7; tentatively, D is TRBD1 (6 bases). Germline V CDR1 and CDR2: SGHAT, FQNNGV. V lost 5 bases and J lost 0, with 11 bases in between. The CDR3 consists of 14 residues. The full variable domain, its missing parts supplied by reference TRBV11-2 and TRBJ2-7, is EAGVAQSPRYKIIEKRQSVAFWCNPISGHATLYWYQQILGQGPKLLIQFQNNGVVDDSQLPKDRFSAERLKGVDSTLKIQPAKLEDSAVYLCASSPGTFSYEQYFGPGTRLTVT.

The genes are TRBV30 and TRBJ2-2, with D uncertain. The CDR3 runs 11 residues. Per the germline V gene, CDR1 is GTSNPN and CDR2 is SVGIG (reference sequence). With 8 bases removed from V and 5 bases from J, the gap between germline ends came to 9 bases. CDR3 sequence: CATYTTGELFF. CDR3 DNA: TGTGCCACCTATACTACCGGGGAGCTGTTTTTT.

The CDR3 region has the DNA TGCGCCAGCAGCCCCCGGGGAGGGGCGCCTGCAACTAATGAAAAACTGTTTTTT. It yields the protein CASSPRGGAPATNEKLFF. The chain recombines TRBV5-1 with TRBJ1-4; a possible D gene is TRBD1 (5 bases). CDR1 is SGHRS, CDR2 YFSETQ, per germline. The CDR3 totals 18 residues. V was shortened by 4 bases and J by 0 bases, with 19 bases between the two germline ends.

The chain employs TRBV6-2 or TRBV6-3 and TRBJ2-7; TRBD2 aligns across 11 bases. J gave up 0 bases and V 0 bases, and 10 bases lay outside the gene matches. Germline-derived CDR1 and CDR2 are MNHEY and SVGEGT. The CDR3 has 19 amino acids. The CDR3 sequence: CASSYSPGRLAGISYEQYF. The CDR3 nucleotides read TGTGCCAGCAGTTACTCGCCGGGGCGACTAGCGGGGATCTCCTACGAGCAGTACTTC.

About this clone itself: Relative to the germline gene, one junction end is altered; a read error may explain this. The chain combines TRBV19 with TRBJ1-5, with D tentatively TRBD1 (6 bases). CDR3 size: 14 residues. Germline V gene data show CDR1 as LNHDA and CDR2 as SQIVND (reference sequence). The chain's CDR3 is CTSTWDILGQPQHF. The CDR3 coding sequence is TGTACCAGTACCTGGGACATCCTCGGTCAGCCCCAGCATTTT.

V and J are TRBV6-5 and TRBJ2-7, with TRBD1 matching 8 bases. Trimming at V came to 2 bases and at J to 10 bases, leaving 4 bases not matched to a gene. In germline, CDR1 is MNHEY, CDR2 SVGAGI. This CDR3 is built from 12 residues. The CDR3 DNA reads as TGTGCCAGCAGTTACCCCGGACAGGGTCAGTACTTC. Amino acids: CASSYPGQGQYF.

This rearrangement joins TRBV19 to TRBJ2-7; D call uncertain. Per the germline V gene, CDR1 is LNHDA and CDR2 is SQIVND (reference sequence). V lost 2 bases to trimming and J lost 0 bases, with 11 bases between them. The CDR3 sequence is 15 residues long. Here the CDR3 DNA reads TGTGCCAGTAGTATAACTCCGCTGAGCTCCTACGAGCAGTACTTC. Translating it yields CASSITPLSSYEQYF.

The chain couples TRBV2 to TRBJ2-5; no definite D call. The CDR3 is 13 residues long. V was shortened by 10 bases and J by 2 bases, with 14 bases between the two germline ends. In germline, CDR1 is SNHLY, CDR2 FYNNEI. This CDR3 is CATHRLVQETQYF. Here the CDR3 DNA reads TGTGCCACCCACCGCTTAGTACAAGAGACCCAGTACTTC.

This chain links TRBV7-2 with TRBJ2-1, with D possibly matching TRBD1 (5 bases). The CDR3 length is 14 residues. V lost 6 bases to trimming and J lost 9 bases, with 18 bases between them. CDR1 SGHTA and CDR2 FQGNSA come from the germline V gene. The CDR3 here is CASRPRWGLSEQFF. The CDR3 coding sequence is TGTGCCAGCAGACCGAGGTGGGGCTTAAGTGAGCAGTTCTTC.

The chain employs TRBV29-1 and TRBJ2-3; 9 bases agree with TRBD1. Germline V gene data show CDR1 as SQVTM and CDR2 as ANQGSEA. CDR3 size: 13 residues. The ends lost 4 bases at V and 6 bases at J; junction bases unmatched: 5. The CDR3 DNA is TGCAGCGTTGCGACAGGGGGTGTGGATACGCAGTATTTT. Its protein is CSVATGGVDTQYF.

The CDR3: CASSPSGGNTEAFF. CDR3 nucleotides: TGCGCCAGCAGCCCCTCAGGGGGTAACACTGAAGCTTTCTTT. This chain connects TRBV5-1 to TRBJ1-1; 7 nucleotides match TRBD1. The CDR3 runs to 14 residues. Looked up from germline, CDR1 is SGHRS and CDR2 is YFSETQ. Trimming removed 4 bases from V and 2 bases from J; junction bases left unmatched: 5. The variable domain in full, with the rest retrieved from reference TRBV5-1 and TRBJ1-1, is KAGVTQTPRYLIKTRGQQVTLSCSPISGHRSVSWYQQTPGQGLQFLFEYFSETQRNKGNFPGRFSGRQFSNSRSEMNVSTLELGDSALYLCASSPSGGNTEAFFGQGTRLTVV.

The chain recombines TRBV9 with TRBJ1-2; D might be TRBD1 (5 bases). The CDR3 extends over 17 amino acids. V lost 1 base and J lost 2, with 18 bases in between. Germline CDR1 and CDR2: SGDLS and YYNGEE. As DNA, the CDR3 is TGTGCCAGCAGCGTATCGGCGGGGGGGTGGGCCAACTATGGCTACACCTTC. Residues: CASSVSAGGWANYGYTF.

This chain uses TRBV3-1 (or the pseudogene TRBV3-2) with TRBJ1-6; D call uncertain. CDR1 LGHDT and CDR2 YNNKEL come from the germline V gene (reference sequence). The CDR3 runs 16 residues. V lost 4 bases to trimming and J lost 0 bases, with 10 bases between them. CDR3 protein: CASSLRTSSYNSPLHF. The CDR3 nucleotides are TGTGCCAGCAGCCTTCGCACAAGCTCCTATAATTCACCCCTCCACTTT.

V gene TRBV18 combines with J gene TRBJ2-3; TRBD2 agrees at 10 bases. The CDR3 extends over 17 amino acids. J gave up 2 bases and V 0 bases, and 5 bases lay outside the gene matches. Germline V CDR1 and CDR2: KGHSH, LQKENI. The CDR3: CASSPPLAGVITDTQYF. DNA for the CDR3: TGTGCCAGCTCACCACCTCTAGCGGGAGTGATCACAGATACGCAGTATTTT.

The chain is built from TRBV6-5 and TRBJ1-2; D remains ambiguous. The V gene lost 2 bases and the J gene lost 4 bases, with 14 bases spanning the gap. This CDR3 spans 15 amino acids. CDR1 is MNHEY, CDR2 SVGAGI, per germline. CDR3 sequence: CASSYGRSILYGYTF. The CDR3 DNA sequence: TGTGCCAGCAGTTACGGCCGTTCCATCCTCTATGGCTACACCTTC.

This clone was found a few times. The chain is built from TRBV7-9 and TRBJ2-6; no definite D call. This CDR3 has 15 amino acids. V lost 2 bases and J 0 bases, leaving 5 bases between the germline ends. CDR1 is SEHNR, CDR2 FQNEAQ, per germline (reference sequence). The CDR3 sequence is CASSLSLSGANVLTF. CDR3 nucleotide sequence: TGTGCCAGCAGCTTAAGCCTCTCTGGGGCCAACGTCCTGACTTTC.

The chain has TRBV7-9 and TRBJ1-1, with D tentatively TRBD1 (5 bases). V shed 2 bases and J shed 3 bases, with 10 bases lying between them. Germline V CDR1 and CDR2: SEHNR, FQNEAQ (reference sequence). This CDR3 is 14 amino acids long. CDR3 region: CASSLRRVDTEAFF. In DNA, the CDR3 is TGTGCCAGCAGCTTACGCAGGGTTGACACTGAAGCTTTCTTT.

This clone showed up just a few times. J is TRBJ1-2 and V is TRBV14; D is possibly TRBD1 (6 bases). Looked up from germline, CDR1 is SGHDN and CDR2 is FVKESK. V gave up 7 bases and J gave up 0 bases, with 21 bases separating them. The CDR3 is 17 residues long. CDR3 DNA sequence: TGTGCCAGCATCTGGCGGGGGAGGGGGTTACCTAACTATGGCTACACCTTC. Translating gives CASIWRGRGLPNYGYTF.

The chain is built from TRBV3-1 (or the pseudogene TRBV3-2) and TRBJ2-5, with D unclear. The CDR3 is made up of 14 amino acids. The V end lost 6 bases, the J end lost 0 bases, and 11 bases lay between the germline ends. Germline V gene data show CDR1 as LGHDT and CDR2 as YNNKEL (reference sequence). As DNA, the CDR3 is TGTGCCAGCAGAAGCGTCCGGTACCAAGAGACCCAGTACTTC. It codes for CASRSVRYQETQYF.

The gene calls are TRBV15 and TRBJ2-1; TRBD1 is a possible D gene (5 bases). V was clipped by 6 bases and J by 0 bases, with 18 bases between them. CDR1 and CDR2 from the germline V gene are LNHNV and YYDKDF (reference sequence). The CDR3 extends over 17 amino acids. CDR3: CATSPKPPDSSYNEQFF. The CDR3 DNA reads TGTGCCACCAGTCCAAAGCCCCCCGACAGCTCCTACAATGAGCAGTTCTTC.